The 25 T cell receptor beta chains below were found in one sample sequenced in a study of blood T cell repertoires in COVID-19. Sequencing used immunoSEQ multiplex PCR; TCRdb keeps in-frame clones, though not all of them. This sample has 55,000 to 70,000 clones, with more than 75% found just once. Source material: peripheral blood. The receptors were gathered from a man aged 55 to 70 with acute or convalescent COVID-19.

The rearrangement joins TRBV6-2 or TRBV6-3 to TRBJ1-1; 8 bases agree with TRBD1. This CDR3 is 15 amino acids long. The J segment lost 7 bases and the V segment lost 0 bases, leaving 7 bases of the junction unmatched. Germline lookup yields CDR1 MNHEY and CDR2 SVGEGT. The CDR3 region is CASSYSAQGENEAFF. CDR3 sequence (DNA): TGTGCCAGCAGTTACTCGGCACAGGGGGAGAATGAAGCTTTCTTT.

The V and J genes are TRBV18 and TRBJ1-4, with D tentatively TRBD1 (5 bases). Germline CDR1 reads KGHSH; CDR2 reads LQKENI. CDR3 length: 15 amino acids. V gave up 2 bases and J gave up 5 bases, with 12 bases separating them. CDR3 amino acids: CASSPRQGGNEKLFF. The CDR3 region has the DNA TGTGCCAGCTCACCAAGGCAGGGAGGGAATGAAAAACTGTTTTTT.

The chain couples TRBV7-9 to TRBJ1-1; the match to TRBD1 covers 9 bases. V shed 7 bases and J 4 bases; nucleotides not matched to a gene: 7. In germline, CDR1 is SEHNR, CDR2 FQNEAQ (reference sequence). CDR3 length: 14 residues. DNA for the CDR3: TGTGCCAGCAAAATAACAGGGGGCGGCACTGAAGCTTTCTTT. As protein: CASKITGGGTEAFF.

This chain connects TRBV5-1 to TRBJ2-3, with D unclear. The germline CDR1 and CDR2 sequences are SGHRS and YFSETQ. The CDR3 spans 14 residues. With 0 bases removed from V and 4 bases from J, the gap between germline ends came to 9 bases. The CDR3 spells CASSLGASADTQYF. The CDR3 coding sequence is TGCGCCAGCAGCTTGGGGGCGTCGGCAGATACGCAGTATTTT.

This chain uses TRBV20-1 with TRBJ2-1; tentative D call: TRBD1 (6 bases). Germline CDR1 is DFQATT and CDR2 is SNEGSKA (reference sequence). This CDR3 region has 11 residues. V shed 6 bases and J shed 7 bases, with 10 bases lying between them. CDR3 coding DNA: TGCAGTGCCCAGGGGAGTAATGAGCAGTTCTTC. Translation gives CSAQGSNEQFF.

The chain links TRBV27 to TRBJ2-7, with 8 bases matching TRBD1. Germline V gives CDR1 MNHEY, CDR2 SMNVEV (reference sequence). V trimming: 2 bases; J trimming: 4 bases; junction bases outside the gene matches: 4. The CDR3 runs to 14 residues. The CDR3 DNA reads TGTGCCAGCAGTTTAAATCGACAGGGGTACGAGCAGTACTTC. Translation gives CASSLNRQGYEQYF.

This chain joins TRBV3-1 (or the pseudogene TRBV3-2) and TRBJ2-1; 13 bases agree with TRBD2. Trimming took 4 bases from V and 6 from J; bases not matched to a gene: 3. This CDR3 is built from 15 residues. CDR1 is LGHDT, CDR2 YNNKEL, per germline (reference sequence). The CDR3 loop reads CASSRGTSGVNEQFF. CDR3 bases: TGTGCCAGCAGCCGGGGGACTAGCGGGGTCAATGAGCAGTTCTTC.

The chain has TRBV2 and TRBJ1-6; D perhaps matches TRBD1 (5 bases). The CDR3 spans 13 residues. V was shortened by 8 bases and J by 3 bases, with 8 bases between the two germline ends. Germline V gene lookup returns CDR1 SNHLY and CDR2 FYNNEI. The CDR3 loop reads CASGTGYNSPLHF. The CDR3 DNA sequence: TGTGCCAGCGGAACAGGCTATAATTCACCCCTCCACTTT.

The V call is TRBV30, the J call TRBJ2-6; tentatively, D is TRBD2 (6 bases). The germline CDR1 and CDR2 sequences are GTSNPN and SVGIG (reference sequence). Trimming pared 5 bases from V and 0 bases from J, leaving 11 bases between. The CDR3 covers 15 residues. CDR3 sequence (DNA): TGTGCCTGGGGGGACTCACTCTCTGGGGCCAACGTCCTGACTTTC. Encoded protein: CAWGDSLSGANVLTF.

The chain is built from TRBV9 and TRBJ1-4, with D perhaps TRBD1 (6 bases). From germline, CDR1 is SGDLS and CDR2 YYNGEE. This CDR3 is built from 15 residues. Trimming stripped 0 bases from V and 4 bases from J, with 10 bases between. The CDR3 loop reads CASSVGRGRNEKLFF. The CDR3 nucleotides read TGTGCCAGCAGCGTAGGCAGGGGTCGTAATGAAAAACTGTTTTTT. The entire variable domain, with the rest obtained from reference TRBV9 and TRBJ1-4, is as follows: DSGVTQTPKHLITATGQRVTLRCSPRSGDLSVYWYQQSLDQGLQFLIQYYNGEERAKGNILERFSAQQFPDLHSELNLSSLELGDSALYFCASSVGRGRNEKLFFGSGTQLSVL.

The chain is built from TRBV28 and TRBJ1-5; D is possibly TRBD1 (5 bases). Per germline, CDR1 MDHEN and CDR2 SYDVKM. Trimming cost V 4 bases and J 2 bases, with 9 bases left between them. This CDR3 contains 14 residues. The chain's CDR3 is CASSYQGGNQPQHF. CDR3 nucleotides: TGTGCCAGCAGTTATCAGGGTGGCAATCAGCCCCAGCATTTT. Complete variable domain (other parts from reference TRBV28 and TRBJ1-5): DVKVTQSSRYLVKRTGEKVFLECVQDMDHENMFWYRQDPGLGLRLIYFSYDVKMKEKGDIPEGYSVSREKKERFSLILESASTNQTSMYLCASSYQGGNQPQHFGDGTRLSIL.

Here the CDR3 DNA reads TGCGCCAGCAGTCAATCGGACAGGGAAGTAACAAAAAGACCCTATGGCTACACCTTC. Protein: CASSQSDREVTKRPYGYTF. J is TRBJ1-2 and V is TRBV23-1; TRBD1 aligns across 8 bases. TRBV23-1 is an ORF; its function is uncertain. With V trimmed by 0 bases and J by 4 bases, 16 bases remained unmatched. This CDR3 contains 19 residues.

Only one count was recorded for this clone. The V gene is TRBV4-1, the J gene TRBJ2-3; 7 bases agree with TRBD1. Trimming removed 4 bases from V and 4 bases from J; junction bases left unmatched: 8. Germline CDR1 and CDR2: MGHRA and YSYEKL. This CDR3 region has 15 residues. The CDR3 spells CASSLEPQGADTQYF. The CDR3, as DNA: TGCGCCAGCAGCCTAGAACCTCAGGGGGCAGATACGCAGTATTTT.

This clone came up a few times. The chain couples TRBV30 to TRBJ1-6; D may be TRBD1 (6 bases). V was trimmed by 4 bases and J by 7 bases, leaving 20 bases between them. The germline CDR1 and CDR2 sequences are GTSNPN and SVGIG (reference sequence). The CDR3 consists of 16 residues. CDR3 in DNA: TGTGCCTGGACCCTCCCGGGGGGCGCGGGCAATTCACCCCTCCACTTT. Protein: CAWTLPGGAGNSPLHF. The full variable domain, with the rest looked up from reference TRBV30 and TRBJ1-6, is SQTIHQWPATLVQPVGSPLSLECTVEGTSNPNLYWYRQAAGRGLQLLFYSVGIGQISSEVPQNLSASRPQDRQFILSSKKLLLSDSGFYLCAWTLPGGAGNSPLHFGNGTRLTVT.

The rearrangement links TRBV7-6 to TRBJ1-6; a possible D gene is TRBD1 (6 bases). Germline CDR1 reads SGHVS; CDR2 reads FNYEAQ. The CDR3 extends over 16 amino acids. Trimming took 5 bases from V and 10 from J, leaving 21 bases between them. The DNA of the CDR3 is TGTGCCAGCAGCGAAGCCGAGGACAGAAGGGGATCACCCCTCCACTTT. It is translated as CASSEAEDRRGSPLHF.

The V call is TRBV12-5, the J call TRBJ2-7; TRBD1 agrees at 7 bases. Trimming removed 5 bases from V and 1 base from J; junction bases left unmatched: 5. The length of the CDR3 is 14 residues. Germline loops: CDR1 LGHNT, CDR2 FRNRAP. CDR3 DNA sequence: TGTGCTAGTGGTCATAGGGACAGTTCCTACGAGCAGTACTTC. Its protein product is CASGHRDSSYEQYF.

The count of this clone is one. V and J are TRBV4-2 and TRBJ1-2; the match to TRBD1 covers 7 bases. V shed 3 bases and J 2 bases; nucleotides not matched to a gene: 0. The CDR3 loop spans 13 amino acids. Germline V lookup: CDR1 LGHNA, CDR2 YNFKEQ. CDR3 DNA: TGTGCCAGCAGCCAGACAGGGAACTATGGCTACACCTTC. Translating it yields CASSQTGNYGYTF.

This sequence joins TRBV6-6 and TRBJ1-5; D is uncertain. The V end was cut by 5 bases, the J end by 2 bases, with 16 bases between. The length of the CDR3 is 16 residues. CDR1 and CDR2 (germline): MNHNY, SVGAGI (reference sequence). This CDR3 is CASSGGTSRGNQPQHF. The CDR3 DNA follows: TGTGCCAGCAGTGGCGGTACCTCACGGGGCAATCAGCCCCAGCATTTT.

V gene TRBV7-2 combines with J gene TRBJ1-1, with 7 bases matching TRBD1. The CDR3 has 17 residues. V was clipped by 2 bases and J by 4 bases; unmatched bases: 13. The germline CDR1 and CDR2 sequences are SGHTA and FQGNSA. The CDR3 region is CASSLIPGQTRRTEAFF. DNA of the CDR3: TGTGCCAGCAGCTTAATCCCGGGACAGACCAGACGCACTGAAGCTTTCTTT. The whole variable domain, remainder taken from reference TRBV7-2 and TRBJ1-1, is GAGVSQSPSNKVTEKGKDVELRCDPISGHTALYWYRQSLGQGLEFLIYFQGNSAPDKSGLPSDRFSAERTGGSVSTLTIQRTQQEDSAVYLCASSLIPGQTRRTEAFFGQGTRLTVV.

The chain couples TRBV2 to TRBJ1-1, with D uncertain. This CDR3 is 13 amino acids long. Germline CDR1 is SNHLY and CDR2 is FYNNEI. V was cut by 3 bases and J by 4 bases, with 9 bases left in between. CDR3 bases: TGTGCCAGCAGTGATTCGGGGTTCACTGAAGCTTTCTTT. Translation: CASSDSGFTEAFF.

CDR3 loop: CASSPLRQGGNYGYTF. In DNA form, the CDR3 reads TGTGCCAGTAGTCCGTTACGACAGGGAGGAAACTATGGCTACACCTTC. The V call is TRBV19, the J call TRBJ1-2, with TRBD1 identical over 7 bases. The CDR3 is 16 amino acids. V gave up 5 bases and J gave up 2 bases; unmatched junction bases: 11. The germline V gene encodes CDR1 LNHDA and CDR2 SQIVND (reference sequence).

V usage is TRBV2 and J usage is TRBJ2-7, with TRBD2 matching 10 bases. Germline CDR1 SNHLY, CDR2 FYNNEI. Trimming took 1 base from V and 2 from J; bases not matched to a gene: 2. The CDR3 extends over 15 amino acids. The CDR3 region has the DNA TGTGCCAGCAGTGAAGTAGCGGGGGGTACCTACGAGCAGTACTTC. As protein: CASSEVAGGTYEQYF.

This sequence joins TRBV7-8 and TRBJ2-3; D might be TRBD1 (6 bases). V lost 7 bases, J lost 9 bases, and 23 bases lay in between. The CDR3 consists of 15 residues. Germline V gene sequence: CDR1 SGHVS, CDR2 FQNEAQ. Here the CDR3 reads CASNRVQGPAMTQYF. CDR3 DNA: TGTGCCAGCAACCGTGTCCAGGGGCCCGCCATGACGCAGTATTTT.

The table lists this clone with many counts. The chain combines TRBV6-1 with TRBJ2-2, with 10 nucleotides matching TRBD2. Germline loops: CDR1 MNHNS, CDR2 SASEGT. V trimming: 3 bases; J trimming: 1 base; junction bases outside the gene matches: 8. The CDR3 totals 18 residues. The chain's CDR3 is CASSERLAGGLNTGELFF. The CDR3 region has the DNA TGTGCCAGCAGTGAGAGGTTAGCGGGGGGACTGAACACCGGGGAGCTGTTTTTT.

The chain combines TRBV5-1 with TRBJ1-1; a weak D match, TRBD1 (6 bases). This CDR3 region has 15 residues. Germline CDR1 and CDR2: SGHRS and YFSETQ. Between the trimmed V and J ends, which lost 3 bases and 1 base, there was a span of 13 bases. CDR3 region: CASSYYTGWNTEAFF. The CDR3 bases are TGCGCCAGCAGCTACTATACAGGGTGGAACACTGAAGCTTTCTTT.